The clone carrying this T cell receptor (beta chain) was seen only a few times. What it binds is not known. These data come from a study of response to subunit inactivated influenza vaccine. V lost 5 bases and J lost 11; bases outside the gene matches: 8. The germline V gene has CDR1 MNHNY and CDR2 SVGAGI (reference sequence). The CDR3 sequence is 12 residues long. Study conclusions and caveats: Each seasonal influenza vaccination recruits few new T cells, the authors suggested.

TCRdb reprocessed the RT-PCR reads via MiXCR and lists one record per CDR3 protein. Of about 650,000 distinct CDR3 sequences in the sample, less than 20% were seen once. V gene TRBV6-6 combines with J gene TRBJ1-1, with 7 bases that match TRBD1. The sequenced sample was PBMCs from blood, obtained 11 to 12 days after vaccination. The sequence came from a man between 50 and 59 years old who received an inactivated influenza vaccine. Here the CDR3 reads CASSAAQGRAFF. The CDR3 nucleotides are TGTGCCAGCAGTGCGGCACAGGGGAGGGCTTTCTTT.